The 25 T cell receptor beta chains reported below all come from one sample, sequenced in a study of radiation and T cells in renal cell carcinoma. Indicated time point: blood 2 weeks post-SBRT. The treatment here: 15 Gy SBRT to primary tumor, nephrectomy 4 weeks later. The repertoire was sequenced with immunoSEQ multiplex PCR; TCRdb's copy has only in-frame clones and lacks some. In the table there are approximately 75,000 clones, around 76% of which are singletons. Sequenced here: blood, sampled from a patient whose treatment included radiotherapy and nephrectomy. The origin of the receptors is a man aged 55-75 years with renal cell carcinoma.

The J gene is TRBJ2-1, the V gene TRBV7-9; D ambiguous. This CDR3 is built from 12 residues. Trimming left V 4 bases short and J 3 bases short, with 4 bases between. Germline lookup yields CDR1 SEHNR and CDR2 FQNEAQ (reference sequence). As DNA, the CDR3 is TGTGCCAGCAGCTCAGGCTACAATGAGCAGTTCTTC. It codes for CASSSGYNEQFF.

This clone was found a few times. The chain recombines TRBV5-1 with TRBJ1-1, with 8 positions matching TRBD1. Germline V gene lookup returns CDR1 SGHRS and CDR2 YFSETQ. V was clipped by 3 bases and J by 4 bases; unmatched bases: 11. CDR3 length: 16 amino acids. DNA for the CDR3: TGCGCCAGCAGCTCGACAGACAGGGGTTCGAGCACTGAAGCTTTCTTT. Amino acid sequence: CASSSTDRGSSTEAFF.

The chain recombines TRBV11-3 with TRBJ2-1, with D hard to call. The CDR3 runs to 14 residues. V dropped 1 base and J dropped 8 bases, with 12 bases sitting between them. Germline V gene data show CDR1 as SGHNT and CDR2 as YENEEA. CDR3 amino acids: CASSLGPSGYEQFF. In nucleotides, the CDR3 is TGTGCCAGCAGCTTAGGTCCTTCTGGCTATGAGCAGTTCTTC.

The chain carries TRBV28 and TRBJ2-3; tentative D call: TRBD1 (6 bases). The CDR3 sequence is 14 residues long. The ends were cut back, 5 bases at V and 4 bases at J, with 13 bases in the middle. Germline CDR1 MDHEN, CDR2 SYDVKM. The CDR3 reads CASSIRQGPDTQYF. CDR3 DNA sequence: TGTGCCAGCAGTATAAGGCAGGGGCCAGATACGCAGTATTTT.

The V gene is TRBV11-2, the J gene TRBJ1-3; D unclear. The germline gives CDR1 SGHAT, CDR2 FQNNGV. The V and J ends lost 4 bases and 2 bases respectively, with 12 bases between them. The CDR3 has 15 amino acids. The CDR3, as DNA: TGTGCCAGCAGCTATAATGTAGGCCCTGGAAACACCATATATTTT. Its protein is CASSYNVGPGNTIYF.

The chain's CDR3 is CASSLGRRGSNEQFF. The CDR3 DNA sequence: TGTGCCAGCAGCTTAGGACGAAGGGGGAGTAATGAGCAGTTCTTC. The gene calls are TRBV7-6 and TRBJ2-1, with TRBD1 as a possible D gene (6 bases). This CDR3 is 15 amino acids long. V was cut by 1 base and J by 7 bases, with 14 bases left in between. CDR1 SGHVS and CDR2 FNYEAQ come from the germline V gene.

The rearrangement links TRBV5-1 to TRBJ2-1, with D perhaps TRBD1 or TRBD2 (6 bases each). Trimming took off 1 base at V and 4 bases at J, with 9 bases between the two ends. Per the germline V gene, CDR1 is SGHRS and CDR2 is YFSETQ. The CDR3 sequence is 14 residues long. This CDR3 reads CASSLRGRYNEQFF. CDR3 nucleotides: TGCGCCAGCAGCTTGAGGGGGAGGTACAATGAGCAGTTCTTC.

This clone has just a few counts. The CDR3 coding sequence is TGCGCCAGCAGCTTGGGGACAGGGGGCAGAGATACGCAGTATTTT. Its translation is CASSLGTGGRDTQYF. The V and J genes are TRBV5-1 and TRBJ2-3; the match to TRBD1 covers 11 bases. The CDR3 covers 15 residues. The V segment lost 0 bases and the J segment 5 bases; nucleotides outside the gene matches: 2. Germline CDR1 and CDR2: SGHRS and YFSETQ.

In nucleotides, the CDR3 is TGTGCCAGCAGCAAACCGCTTTATAGCAATCAGCCCCAGCATTTT. Its translation: CASSKPLYSNQPQHF. This chain joins TRBV5-8 and TRBJ1-5; D call uncertain. V lost 4 bases, J lost 0 bases, and 11 bases lay in between. CDR1 and CDR2 (germline): SGHTS, YDEGEE. The CDR3 contains 15 residues.

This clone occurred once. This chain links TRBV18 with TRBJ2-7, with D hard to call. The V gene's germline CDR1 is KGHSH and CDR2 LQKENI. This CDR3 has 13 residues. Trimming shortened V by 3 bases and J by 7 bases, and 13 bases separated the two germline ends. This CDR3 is CASSPQAGMEQYF. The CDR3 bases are TGTGCCAGCTCACCTCAGGCAGGTATGGAGCAGTACTTC.

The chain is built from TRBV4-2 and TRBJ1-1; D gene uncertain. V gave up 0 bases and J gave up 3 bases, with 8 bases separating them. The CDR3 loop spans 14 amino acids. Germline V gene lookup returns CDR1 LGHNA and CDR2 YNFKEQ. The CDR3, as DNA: TGTGCCAGCAGCCAAGAATCCGGATACACTGAAGCTTTCTTT. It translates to CASSQESGYTEAFF.

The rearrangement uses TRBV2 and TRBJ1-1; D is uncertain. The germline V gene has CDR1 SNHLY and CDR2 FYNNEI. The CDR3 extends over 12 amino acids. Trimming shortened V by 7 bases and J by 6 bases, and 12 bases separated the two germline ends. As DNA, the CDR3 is TGTGCCAGCAAAAGGGTTCGGTCTGAAGCTTTCTTT. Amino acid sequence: CASKRVRSEAFF.

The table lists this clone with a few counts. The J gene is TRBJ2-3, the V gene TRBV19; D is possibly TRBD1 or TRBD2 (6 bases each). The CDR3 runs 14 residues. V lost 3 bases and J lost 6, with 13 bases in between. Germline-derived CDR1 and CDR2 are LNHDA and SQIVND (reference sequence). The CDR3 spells CASSISPGADTQYF. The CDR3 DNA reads TGTGCCAGTAGTATTTCTCCGGGGGCGGATACGCAGTATTTT.

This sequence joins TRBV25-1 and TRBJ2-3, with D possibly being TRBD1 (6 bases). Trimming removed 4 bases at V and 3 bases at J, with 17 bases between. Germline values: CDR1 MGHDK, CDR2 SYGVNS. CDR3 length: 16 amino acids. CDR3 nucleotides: TGTGCCAGCAGTGGGAGAGGGGGTTTTGGGACAGATACGCAGTATTTT. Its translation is CASSGRGGFGTDTQYF.

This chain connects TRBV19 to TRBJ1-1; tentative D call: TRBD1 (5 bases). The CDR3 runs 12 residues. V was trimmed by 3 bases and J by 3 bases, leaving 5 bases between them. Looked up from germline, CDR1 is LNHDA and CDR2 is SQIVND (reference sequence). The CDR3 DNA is TGTGCCAGTAGTATCAGGGACACTGAAGCTTTCTTT. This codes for CASSIRDTEAFF.

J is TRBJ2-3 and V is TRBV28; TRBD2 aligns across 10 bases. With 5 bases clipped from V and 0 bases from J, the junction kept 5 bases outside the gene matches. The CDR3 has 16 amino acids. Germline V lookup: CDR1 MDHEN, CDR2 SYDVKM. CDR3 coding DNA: TGTGCCAGCAGTCCGGATAGCGGGAGGAGCACAGATACGCAGTATTTT. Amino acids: CASSPDSGRSTDTQYF.

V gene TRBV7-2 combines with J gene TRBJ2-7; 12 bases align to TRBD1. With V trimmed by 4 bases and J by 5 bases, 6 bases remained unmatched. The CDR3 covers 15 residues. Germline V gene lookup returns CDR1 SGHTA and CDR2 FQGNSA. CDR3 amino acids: CASSSTGTGGHEQYF. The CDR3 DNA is TGTGCCAGCAGCTCTACCGGGACAGGGGGCCACGAGCAGTACTTC.

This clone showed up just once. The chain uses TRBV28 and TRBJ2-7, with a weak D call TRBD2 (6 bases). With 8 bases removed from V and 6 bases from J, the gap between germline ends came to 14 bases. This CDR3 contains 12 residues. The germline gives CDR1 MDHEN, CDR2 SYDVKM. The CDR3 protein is CASDGGLGEQYF. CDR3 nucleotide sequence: TGTGCCAGCGATGGAGGGCTCGGCGAGCAGTACTTC. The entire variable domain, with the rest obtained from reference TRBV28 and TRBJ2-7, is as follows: DVKVTQSSRYLVKRTGEKVFLECVQDMDHENMFWYRQDPGLGLRLIYFSYDVKMKEKGDIPEGYSVSREKKERFSLILESASTNQTSMYLCASDGGLGEQYFGPGTRLTVT.

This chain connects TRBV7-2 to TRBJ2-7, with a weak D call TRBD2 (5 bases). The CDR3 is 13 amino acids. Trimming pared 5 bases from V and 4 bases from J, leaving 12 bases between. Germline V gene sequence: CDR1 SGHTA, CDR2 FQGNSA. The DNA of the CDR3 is TGTGCCAGCAGCCCCGGACTTGGGTACGAGCAGTACTTC. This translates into CASSPGLGYEQYF.

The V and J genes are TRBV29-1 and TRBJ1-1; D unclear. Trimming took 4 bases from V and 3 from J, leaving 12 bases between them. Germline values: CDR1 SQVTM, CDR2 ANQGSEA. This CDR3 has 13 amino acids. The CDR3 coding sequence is TGCAGCGTTGCCCAACTACACGACACTGAAGCTTTCTTT. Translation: CSVAQLHDTEAFF.

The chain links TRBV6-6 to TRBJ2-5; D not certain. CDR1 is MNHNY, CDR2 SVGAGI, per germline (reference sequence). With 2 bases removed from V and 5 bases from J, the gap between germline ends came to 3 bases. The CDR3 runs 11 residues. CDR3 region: CASSYGETQYF. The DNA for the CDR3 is TGTGCCAGCAGTTACGGGGAGACCCAGTACTTC.

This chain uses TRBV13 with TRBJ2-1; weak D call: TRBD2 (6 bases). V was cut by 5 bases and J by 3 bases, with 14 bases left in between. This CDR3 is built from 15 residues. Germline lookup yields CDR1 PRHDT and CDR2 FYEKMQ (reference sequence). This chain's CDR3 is CASSARLEYYNEQFF. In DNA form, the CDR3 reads TGTGCCAGCAGCGCCCGACTAGAATACTACAATGAGCAGTTCTTC. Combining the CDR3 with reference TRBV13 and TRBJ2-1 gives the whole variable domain AAGVIQSPRHLIKEKRETATLKCYPIPRHDTVYWYQQGPGQDPQFLISFYEKMQSDKGSIPDRFSAQQFSDYHSELNMSSLELGDSALYFCASSARLEYYNEQFFGPGTRLTVL.

This chain's CDR3 is CASSPGGDRGKPQHF. The CDR3 DNA reads TGTGCCAGCAGCCCGGGGGGGGACAGGGGAAAGCCCCAGCATTTT. The rearrangement uses TRBV28 and TRBJ1-5; 10 nucleotides match TRBD1. J was trimmed by 8 bases and V by 6 bases; bases with no gene match: 10. Germline V gene sequence: CDR1 MDHEN, CDR2 SYDVKM. This CDR3 contains 15 residues.

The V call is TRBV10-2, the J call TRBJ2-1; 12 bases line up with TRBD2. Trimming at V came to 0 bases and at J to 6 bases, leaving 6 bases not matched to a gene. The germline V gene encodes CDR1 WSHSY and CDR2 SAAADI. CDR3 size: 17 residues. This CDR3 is CASSESSRTSGVNEQFF. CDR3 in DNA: TGCGCCAGCAGTGAGTCTAGTAGGACTAGCGGGGTCAATGAGCAGTTCTTC.

CDR3 sequence: CASSYQQGYEQYF. The CDR3 bases are TGTGCCAGCAGCTATCAGCAAGGCTACGAGCAGTACTTC. The gene calls are TRBV11-2 and TRBJ2-7; the D is unclear. The V gene's germline CDR1 is SGHAT and CDR2 FQNNGV. This CDR3 spans 13 amino acids. V lost 4 bases and J 3 bases, leaving 10 bases between the germline ends. Full variable domain (missing parts from reference TRBV11-2 and TRBJ2-7): EAGVAQSPRYKIIEKRQSVAFWCNPISGHATLYWYQQILGQGPKLLIQFQNNGVVDDSQLPKDRFSAERLKGVDSTLKIQPAKLEDSAVYLCASSYQQGYEQYFGPGTRLTVT.